One and the same sample provided the 12 T cell receptor beta chains below, sequenced in a study of lymphopenia after photon versus proton radiotherapy. Assay: immunoSEQ multiplex PCR; the TCRdb copy retains only in-frame clones and omits some. Of 160,000 or so clones in the sample, about 88% were seen once. The sequences come from peripheral blood, collected from a patient treated with photon-based radiotherapy. These receptors were collected from a man in his fifties with gastric cancer.

In the case of this clone: Other DNA sequences in the sample encode the same CDR3. The chain joins TRBV28 to TRBJ2-5; 8 bases map to TRBD1. The V gene's germline CDR1 is MDHEN and CDR2 SYDVKM. The J segment lost 5 bases and the V segment lost 1 base, leaving 3 bases of the junction unmatched. This CDR3 is 14 amino acids long. CDR3 in DNA: TGTGCCAGCAGTTTATCAGGGGGCGGGGAGACCCAGTACTTC. Residues: CASSLSGGGETQYF.

J is TRBJ2-7 and V is TRBV5-4; the D is unclear. Trimming took off 0 bases at V and 0 bases at J, with 10 bases between the two ends. CDR3 length: 15 amino acids. Germline CDR1 and CDR2: SGHNT and YYREEE (reference sequence). DNA for the CDR3: TGTGCCAGCAGCTTGGGGCACGGGTACTCCTACGAGCAGTACTTC. The encoded protein is CASSLGHGYSYEQYF.

The CDR3 nucleotides read TGTGCCAGCAGCTTAGGATCCAGGGCGGGCACTGAAGCTTTCTTT. As protein: CASSLGSRAGTEAFF. The J gene is TRBJ1-1, the V gene TRBV7-2; D might be TRBD1 (5 bases). The CDR3 runs 15 residues. V was pared by 1 base and J by 4 bases, with 13 bases between. Germline assignment: CDR1 SGHTA and CDR2 FQGNSA.

The CDR3 loop is CASRGLAGAYYEQYF. In DNA, the CDR3 is TGTGCCAGCCGGGGACTAGCGGGAGCCTACTACGAGCAGTACTTC. The chain combines TRBV5-8 with TRBJ2-7; 14 positions agree with TRBD2. Looked up from germline, CDR1 is SGHTS and CDR2 is YDEGEE. The CDR3 spans 15 residues. Germline trimming cut 7 bases from V and 3 bases from J; bases unmatched to any gene: 6. Supplemented by reference TRBV5-8 and TRBJ2-7, the full variable domain reads EAGVTQSPTHLIKTRGQQATLRCSPISGHTSVYWYQQALGLGLQFLLWYDEGEERNRGNFPPRFSGRQFPNYSSELNVNALELEDSALYLCASRGLAGAYYEQYFGPGTRLTVT.

The chain links TRBV7-6 to TRBJ2-7; D remains ambiguous. This CDR3 has 15 amino acids. Trimming removed 1 base from V and 3 bases from J, with 13 bases in between. Germline values: CDR1 SGHVS, CDR2 FNYEAQ. CDR3 in amino acids: CASSLGSSPVYEQYF. CDR3 nucleotide sequence: TGTGCCAGCAGCTTAGGTAGTAGTCCCGTCTACGAGCAGTACTTC.

V usage is TRBV5-8 and J usage is TRBJ2-7, with TRBD1 matching over 8 bases. The CDR3 consists of 15 residues. With V trimmed by 4 bases and J by 6 bases, 12 bases remained unmatched. Germline CDR1 SGHTS, CDR2 YDEGEE. The CDR3 protein is CASSLRIGQGSEQYF. CDR3 DNA: TGTGCCAGCAGCCTCCGGATCGGACAGGGCAGCGAGCAGTACTTC. Based on the CDR3 plus reference TRBV5-8 and TRBJ2-7, the full variable domain is EAGVTQSPTHLIKTRGQQATLRCSPISGHTSVYWYQQALGLGLQFLLWYDEGEERNRGNFPPRFSGRQFPNYSSELNVNALELEDSALYLCASSLRIGQGSEQYFGPGTRLTVT.

The chain uses TRBV30 and TRBJ1-3, with D possibly being TRBD1 (5 bases). The ends were cut back, 5 bases at V and 2 bases at J, with 13 bases in the middle. CDR1 is GTSNPN and CDR2 is SVGIG in the germline V gene (reference sequence). The CDR3 has 14 residues. The CDR3 loop is CAWAAGGPGNTIYF. In DNA, the CDR3 is TGTGCCTGGGCGGCGGGGGGTCCTGGAAACACCATATATTTT.

This sequence joins TRBV12-5 and TRBJ2-5; 9 positions match TRBD2. After removal of 1 base from V and 5 bases from J, the junction contained 2 bases not matched to a gene. CDR3 length: 14 residues. Germline loops: CDR1 LGHNT, CDR2 FRNRAP. The DNA of the CDR3 is TGTGCTAGTGGTTTGGGCGGGAGGGCGGAGACCCAGTACTTC. Protein sequence: CASGLGGRAETQYF.

The chain employs TRBV28 and TRBJ1-5; 7 nucleotides line up with TRBD1. The CDR3 sequence is 13 residues long. The germline gives CDR1 MDHEN, CDR2 SYDVKM. J gave up 3 bases and V 10 bases, and 6 bases lay outside the gene matches. The CDR3 sequence: CAIQDRLNQPQHF. CDR3 DNA sequence: TGTGCCATCCAGGACAGGCTCAATCAGCCCCAGCATTTT. The variable domain in full, with the rest retrieved from reference TRBV28 and TRBJ1-5, is DVKVTQSSRYLVKRTGEKVFLECVQDMDHENMFWYRQDPGLGLRLIYFSYDVKMKEKGDIPEGYSVSREKKERFSLILESASTNQTSMYLCAIQDRLNQPQHFGDGTRLSIL.

The chain couples TRBV6-5 to TRBJ2-7, with a tentative D call TRBD2 (6 bases). CDR1 and CDR2 from the germline V gene are MNHEY and SVGAGI. This CDR3 contains 16 residues. V lost 4 bases, J lost 0 bases, and 16 bases lay in between. The DNA of the CDR3 is TGTGCCAGCAGTTTGTATCGGGAGCTGTACTCCTACGAGCAGTACTTC. Translated, it gives CASSLYRELYSYEQYF.

The V gene is TRBV7-9, the J gene TRBJ2-1; 8 nucleotides match TRBD1. Trimming took 5 bases from V and 7 from J; bases not matched to a gene: 10. The CDR3 consists of 15 residues. Per germline, CDR1 SEHNR and CDR2 FQNEAQ (reference sequence). This chain's CDR3 is CASSLQGARINEQFF. CDR3 DNA sequence: TGTGCCAGCAGCCTTCAGGGGGCTCGGATAAATGAGCAGTTCTTC. Full variable domain (missing parts from reference TRBV7-9 and TRBJ2-1): DTGVSQNPRHKITKRGQNVTFRCDPISEHNRLYWYRQTLGQGPEFLTYFQNEAQLEKSRLLSDRFSAERPKGSFSTLEIQRTEQGDSAMYLCASSLQGARINEQFFGPGTRLTVL.

V usage is TRBV19 and J usage is TRBJ2-7; D is undetermined. Germline V gene data show CDR1 as LNHDA and CDR2 as SQIVND (reference sequence). Trimming took off 4 bases at V and 6 bases at J, with 13 bases between the two ends. The CDR3 extends over 13 amino acids. The CDR3 DNA is TGTGCCAGTAGTAGGCAGGAAGATGGCGAGCAGTACTTC. Its translation is CASSRQEDGEQYF. The full variable domain, its missing parts supplied by reference TRBV19 and TRBJ2-7, is DGGITQSPKYLFRKEGQNVTLSCEQNLNHDAMYWYRQDPGQGLRLIYYSQIVNDFQKGDIAEGYSVSREKKESFPLTVTSAQKNPTAFYLCASSRQEDGEQYFGPGTRLTVT.